The 28 T cell receptor beta chains reported below all come from one sample, sequenced in a study of T cells after yellow fever vaccination. TCRdb re-called the 5' RACE reads through MiXCR, storing one row per CDR3 protein. The data hold approximately 610,000 distinct CDR3 sequences, with less than 20% observed a single time. The input for sequencing was PBMCs, taken 5 days after the first yellow fever vaccination. All receptors derive from a man younger than 35 who received the YFV17D yellow fever vaccine.

This clonotype has only a few counts. The rearrangement links TRBV5-6 to TRBJ2-5; the D gene could be TRBD1 or TRBD2 (5 bases each). The CDR3 loop spans 14 amino acids. The germline V and J ends were trimmed by 0 bases and 2 bases, with 8 bases remaining between them. CDR1 SGHDT and CDR2 YYEEEE come from the germline V gene. CDR3 DNA sequence: TGTGCCAGCAGCTTGGAGGGGAGACAAGAGACCCAGTACTTC. Translating it yields CASSLEGRQETQYF.

CDR3 protein: CASSQGSAAQYF. CDR3 DNA sequence: TGTGCCAGCAGCCAGGGTAGCGCGGCGCAGTATTTT. V is TRBV4-2 and J is TRBJ2-3, with a tentative D call TRBD2 (5 bases). The CDR3 is 12 residues long. Between the trimmed V and J ends, which lost 3 bases and 10 bases, there was a span of 11 bases. Germline V gene data show CDR1 as LGHNA and CDR2 as YNFKEQ.

This clonotype has just a few counts. The chain uses TRBV10-3 and TRBJ2-6, with a weak D call TRBD1 (6 bases). V was clipped by 5 bases and J by 0 bases, with 8 bases between them. The CDR3 runs 15 residues. Germline CDR1 is ENHRY and CDR2 is SYGVKD. DNA for the CDR3: TGTGCCATCAGTACAGGGTACTCTGGGGCCAACGTCCTGACTTTC. Amino acid sequence: CAISTGYSGANVLTF.

In this sample, this clonotype turned up a few times. This chain joins TRBV6-5 and TRBJ2-3; 9 bases align to TRBD1. The CDR3 is 19 amino acids. After removal of 2 bases from V and 1 base from J, the junction contained 13 bases not matched to a gene. The V gene's germline CDR1 is MNHEY and CDR2 SVGAGI. The CDR3 loop reads CASSYPDRGGYLGTDTQYF. The CDR3 nucleotides read TGTGCCAGCAGTTACCCGGACAGGGGAGGGTACCTGGGCACAGATACGCAGTATTTT.

This clonotype came up many times. V gene TRBV27 combines with J gene TRBJ1-6; unclear D gene. The CDR3 consists of 12 residues. CDR1 is MNHEY and CDR2 is SMNVEV in the germline V gene (reference sequence). The V end was cut by 7 bases, the J end by 7 bases, with 8 bases between. The CDR3 sequence: CASTTSNSPLHF. CDR3 in DNA: TGTGCCAGCACTACCAGCAATTCACCCCTCCACTTT.

V and J are TRBV27 and TRBJ1-5, with TRBD1 as a possible D gene (5 bases). CDR1 and CDR2 from the germline V gene are MNHEY and SMNVEV (reference sequence). The V end lost 2 bases, the J end lost 6 bases, and 11 bases lay between the germline ends. The CDR3 loop spans 14 amino acids. The CDR3 loop reads CASSLIGGAQPQHF. DNA for the CDR3: TGTGCCAGCAGTTTAATAGGAGGGGCTCAGCCCCAGCATTTT.

This clonotype occurred a few times. CDR3 loop: CASSLRDRDTQYF. Here the CDR3 DNA reads TGCGCCAGCAGCCTTCGGGACCGAGATACGCAGTATTTT. The gene calls are TRBV5-1 and TRBJ2-3, with D perhaps given as TRBD1 or TRBD2 (5 bases each). The CDR3 loop spans 13 amino acids. V lost 4 bases and J lost 5, with 11 bases in between. CDR1 is SGHRS, CDR2 YFSETQ, per germline. Drawing the rest from reference TRBV5-1 and TRBJ2-3, the complete variable domain is KAGVTQTPRYLIKTRGQQVTLSCSPISGHRSVSWYQQTPGQGLQFLFEYFSETQRNKGNFPGRFSGRQFSNSRSEMNVSTLELGDSALYLCASSLRDRDTQYFGPGTRLTVL.

V gene TRBV4-2 combines with J gene TRBJ1-1; D is ambiguous. Trimming pared 4 bases from V and 1 base from J, leaving 10 bases between. CDR1 and CDR2 (germline): LGHNA, YNFKEQ. The CDR3 runs 14 residues. The CDR3 DNA reads TGTGCCAGCAGCCGTTCGGACGGGAACACTGAAGCTTTCTTT. Translated: CASSRSDGNTEAFF.

The table lists this clonotype with a few counts. V is TRBV20-1 and J is TRBJ2-3; no definite D call. Trimming removed 5 bases from V and 0 bases from J, with 6 bases in between. This CDR3 region has 12 residues. Germline V gene sequence: CDR1 DFQATT, CDR2 SNEGSKA (reference sequence). The CDR3, as DNA: TGCAGTGCTGCTGGCAGCACAGATACGCAGTATTTT. This gives the protein CSAAGSTDTQYF.

The chain recombines TRBV3-1 with TRBJ1-5; D remains ambiguous. V was pared by 0 bases and J by 1 base, with 7 bases between. Germline-derived CDR1 and CDR2 are LGHDT and YNNKEL (reference sequence). CDR3 length equals 15 residues. The CDR3, as DNA: TGTGCCAGCAGCCAAGATGGGGTAAGCAATCAGCCCCAGCATTTT. Translating it yields CASSQDGVSNQPQHF.

This clonotype has just a few counts. The chain links TRBV2 to TRBJ2-7; D may be TRBD1 (6 bases). CDR1 and CDR2 from the germline V gene are SNHLY and FYNNEI. The CDR3 covers 11 residues. Trimming cost V 11 bases and J 3 bases, with 11 bases left between them. Here the CDR3 reads CAGGPRYEQYV. CDR3 in DNA: TGTGCCGGGGGCCCCCGCTACGAGCAGTACGTC.

This clonotype showed up just a few times. V gene TRBV6-5 combines with J gene TRBJ2-7; no definite D call. The CDR3 loop spans 11 amino acids. The V end lost 10 bases, the J end lost 5 bases, and 12 bases lay between the germline ends. Germline CDR1 is MNHEY and CDR2 is SVGAGI. The CDR3 is CATTGWDEQYF. The CDR3 nucleotides read TGTGCCACCACTGGCTGGGACGAGCAGTACTTC.

This clonotype was counted between two and nine times. This rearrangement joins TRBV12-3 or TRBV12-4 to TRBJ1-6, with TRBD1 matching 7 bases. J lost 4 bases, V lost 10 bases, and 7 bases had no gene match. The CDR3 loop spans 14 amino acids. CDR3 sequence: CATRDSLYNSPLHF. CDR3 nucleotide sequence: TGTGCCACCCGGGACAGCCTTTATAATTCACCCCTCCACTTT.

The chain couples TRBV20-1 to TRBJ1-4; possibly TRBD1 for D (6 bases). Germline V gene lookup returns CDR1 DFQATT and CDR2 SNEGSKA (reference sequence). The V gene lost 4 bases and the J gene lost 1 base, with 10 bases spanning the gap. This CDR3 is 14 amino acids long. CDR3 in DNA: TGCAGTGCTACGAGGACAGAAACTAATGAAAAACTGTTTTTT. It is translated as CSATRTETNEKLFF.

This clonotype was detected a few times. The chain uses TRBV6-5 and TRBJ1-1; weak D call: TRBD1 (6 bases). CDR1 and CDR2 (germline): MNHEY, SVGAGI. This CDR3 has 14 residues. V was cut by 0 bases and J by 5 bases, with 10 bases left in between. CDR3 sequence (DNA): TGTGCCAGCAGTTACTCGATCCAGGGGACTGAAGCTTTCTTT. It yields the protein CASSYSIQGTEAFF.

The chain recombines TRBV5-8 with TRBJ2-3; 11 bases are a match to TRBD1. The CDR3 runs 14 residues. Germline trimming cut 5 bases from V and 7 bases from J; bases unmatched to any gene: 6. Germline V gene sequence: CDR1 SGHTS, CDR2 YDEGEE. CDR3 coding DNA: TGTGCCAGCAGTCGGACAGGGGGCGCGTATACGCAGTATTTT. As protein: CASSRTGGAYTQYF.

The rearrangement links TRBV7-2 to TRBJ2-5; possibly TRBD1 for D (6 bases). Trimming cost V 3 bases and J 4 bases, with 18 bases left between them. There are 16 residues in the CDR3. CDR1 and CDR2 from the germline V gene are SGHTA and FQGNSA. CDR3 protein: CASSFQRGRGAETQYF. The CDR3 DNA reads TGTGCCAGCAGCTTTCAACGGGGCAGGGGAGCAGAGACCCAGTACTTC.

The CDR3 reads CASAAERNTEAFF. The CDR3 coding sequence is TGTGCCAGCGCTGCAGAGCGGAACACTGAAGCTTTCTTT. The gene calls are TRBV6-1 and TRBJ1-1; D call uncertain. V lost 8 bases and J 1 base, leaving 11 bases between the germline ends. CDR1 is MNHNS, CDR2 SASEGT, per germline. This CDR3 contains 13 residues.

This clonotype has just a few counts. V and J are TRBV7-9 and TRBJ2-3; D is possibly TRBD1 (6 bases). Trimming cost V 5 bases and J 2 bases, with 11 bases left between them. This CDR3 has 14 amino acids. Germline loops: CDR1 SEHNR, CDR2 FQNEAQ (reference sequence). CDR3 region: CASSLYRDTDTQYF. CDR3 nucleotides: TGTGCCAGCAGCCTTTACAGGGACACAGATACGCAGTATTTT.

The V call is TRBV2, the J call TRBJ1-2; D ambiguous. This CDR3 spans 11 amino acids. Germline values: CDR1 SNHLY, CDR2 FYNNEI. Trimming took 6 bases from V and 4 from J, leaving 6 bases between them. The CDR3 here is CASRVSYGYTF. The CDR3 DNA sequence: TGTGCCAGCAGGGTCAGCTATGGCTACACCTTC.

This clonotype was observed a handful of times. CDR3 loop: CASSPGHPQTQYF. CDR3 in DNA: TGCGCCAGCAGCCCCGGACATCCCCAGACCCAGTACTTC. V usage is TRBV5-1 and J usage is TRBJ2-5; tentatively, D is TRBD1 (5 bases). The V and J ends lost 4 bases and 6 bases respectively, with 13 bases between them. Germline lookup yields CDR1 SGHRS and CDR2 YFSETQ. The CDR3 runs to 13 residues.

The chain employs TRBV7-9 and TRBJ2-5; no reliable D call. The CDR3 has 11 residues. From germline, CDR1 is SEHNR and CDR2 FQNEAQ (reference sequence). V dropped 5 bases and J dropped 10 bases, with 11 bases sitting between them. The CDR3 DNA is TGTGCCAGCAGCCTAGAGGAAGACCAGTACTTC. This encodes CASSLEEDQYF.

This rearrangement joins TRBV27 to TRBJ2-5; 9 nucleotides agree with TRBD2. Trimming cost V 9 bases and J 5 bases; bases outside gene matches: 7. The CDR3 is 13 residues long. Germline V gene data show CDR1 as MNHEY and CDR2 as SMNVEV (reference sequence). CDR3 sequence reads: CASGTSRGETQYF. The CDR3 nucleotides read TGTGCCAGTGGGACTAGCCGGGGGGAGACCCAGTACTTC.

This clonotype was seen a few times. CDR3 region: CASSEAYRGSAGYTF. CDR3 coding DNA: TGTGCCAGCAGTGAAGCGTACAGGGGTTCGGCTGGCTACACCTTC. The rearrangement joins TRBV6-1 to TRBJ1-2; 7 nucleotides line up with TRBD1. CDR3 length: 15 amino acids. Germline V gene lookup returns CDR1 MNHNS and CDR2 SASEGT. Trimming at V came to 0 bases and at J to 7 bases, leaving 8 bases not matched to a gene.

This clonotype was seen only a few times. The chain joins TRBV7-3 to TRBJ1-6; D gene ambiguous. This CDR3 spans 14 amino acids. Germline lookup yields CDR1 SGHTA and CDR2 FQGTGA. V gave up 2 bases and J gave up 7 bases, with 9 bases separating them. The CDR3 spells CASSLYSRNSPLHF. CDR3 nucleotide sequence: TGTGCCAGCAGCTTATATTCCAGAAATTCACCCCTCCACTTT. Combining the CDR3 with reference TRBV7-3 and TRBJ1-6 gives the whole variable domain GAGVSQTPSNKVTEKGKYVELRCDPISGHTALYWYRQSLGQGPEFLIYFQGTGAADDSGLPNDRFFAVRPEGSVSTLKIQRTERGDSAVYLCASSLYSRNSPLHFGNGTRLTVT.

This chain uses TRBV21-1 with TRBJ2-7; the table's D call, TRBD2, has no DNA check behind it. TRBV21-1 is annotated as a pseudogene. The CDR3 has 15 residues. For the CDR3, the DNA is TGTGCCAGCAGCAGCCCTAGACTAGGAAACTACGAGCAGTACGTC. Its protein is CASSSPRLGNYEQYV.

This clonotype was seen a handful of times. The chain carries TRBV24-1 and TRBJ2-7; weak D call: TRBD2 (6 bases). The V gene's germline CDR1 is KGHDR and CDR2 SFDVKD. The CDR3 totals 16 residues. CDR3 sequence reads: CATIGSPGPRGYQQYV. CDR3 sequence (DNA): TGTGCCACCATCGGGAGTCCCGGTCCTAGGGGCTACCAGCAGTACGTC.

This clonotype turned up a few times. The chain combines TRBV20-1 with TRBJ2-7; D gene ambiguous. Per the germline V gene, CDR1 is DFQATT and CDR2 is SNEGSKA (reference sequence). The V and J ends lost 6 bases and 3 bases respectively, with 12 bases between them. The CDR3 spans 12 residues. The CDR3 reads CSARTHSYEQYV. The CDR3 region has the DNA TGCAGTGCCCGAACTCACAGCTACGAGCAGTACGTC.